This is a list of T cell receptor beta chains from one sample in a study of early T cells in non-severe SARS-CoV-2 infection. Via MiXCR, TCRdb re-called the 5' RACE reads, giving one row per CDR3 protein. The sample has some 50,000 distinct CDR3 sequences, less than 9.5% seen once. Sequenced sample: whole blood. These receptor sequences come from an adult who was a healthcare worker with PCR-confirmed SARS-CoV-2 infection or an uninfected control (not recorded which). Each CDR3 is given with its conserved first and last residue. A D gene is named only where the DNA matches it firmly. Expanded clones are given a class, and other clones once, few, many or no size at all.

CDR3nt: TGTGCCATCAGTGAAGGGACAGGGATCCCCTCCTATAATTCACCCCTCCACTTT
CDR3aa: CAISEGTGIPSYNSPLHF
v_gene: TRBV10-3
d_gene: TRBD1
j_gene: TRBJ1-6
abundance: many

CDR3nt: TGTGCCATCAGTGAGTTACTAGCGGGACAATCCTACGAGCAGTACTTC
CDR3aa: CAISELLAGQSYEQYF
v_gene: TRBV10-3
d_gene: TRBD2
j_gene: TRBJ2-7
abundance: many

CDR3nt: TGTGCCAGCCATCCCCAGGGCGCTAGCACAGATACGCAGTATTTT
CDR3aa: CASHPQGASTDTQYF
v_gene: TRBV19
d_gene: NA
j_gene: TRBJ2-3
abundance: NA

CDR3nt: TGTGCCAGCAGTGAGTCCCAGGGCCTACCTGGGGCCAACGTCCTGACTTTC
CDR3aa: CASSESQGLPGANVLTF
v_gene: TRBV25-1
d_gene: NA
j_gene: TRBJ2-6
abundance: few

CDR3nt: TGCAGCGTTGTCAAGAACACTGAAGCTTTCTTT
CDR3aa: CSVVKNTEAFF
v_gene: TRBV29-1
d_gene: NA
j_gene: TRBJ1-1
abundance: medium-sized

CDR3nt: TGCGCCAGCAGCTTGGATAGGGGGCTAATATACAATGAGCAGTTCTTC
CDR3aa: CASSLDRGLIYNEQFF
v_gene: TRBV5-1
d_gene: TRBD1
j_gene: TRBJ2-1
abundance: many

CDR3nt: TGTGCCAGCAGTTCTCGGACTAGCGGGGTTTACGAGCAGTACTTC
CDR3aa: CASSSRTSGVYEQYF
v_gene: TRBV6-6
d_gene: TRBD2
j_gene: TRBJ2-7
abundance: many

CDR3nt: TGTGCCAGCAGCTTAAGCTTAGGGGGAGACCAAGAGACCCAGTACTTC
CDR3aa: CASSLSLGGDQETQYF
v_gene: TRBV7-3
d_gene: NA
j_gene: TRBJ2-5
abundance: medium-sized

CDR3nt: TGCAGTGCTAGTCAAGGACTGGAGGCATCTTTCTTT
CDR3aa: CSASQGLEASFF
v_gene: TRBV20-1
d_gene: NA
j_gene: TRBJ1-1
abundance: NA

CDR3nt: TGTGCCAGCAGCCTCTCCCAGATGGGGGTAGGGGAGCTGTTTTTT
CDR3aa: CASSLSQMGVGELFF
v_gene: TRBV11-2
d_gene: NA
j_gene: TRBJ2-2
abundance: many

CDR3nt: TGCGCCAGCAGCTTTTCCCCGGACAGGGGGACCTACGAGCAGTACTTC
CDR3aa: CASSFSPDRGTYEQYF
v_gene: TRBV5-1
d_gene: TRBD1
j_gene: TRBJ2-7
abundance: many

CDR3nt: TGTGCCAGCAGCCCCCCGACTAGCGGGGGGGCAACCACAGATACGCAGTATTTT
CDR3aa: CASSPPTSGGATTDTQYF
v_gene: TRBV6-5
d_gene: TRBD2
j_gene: TRBJ2-3
abundance: many

CDR3nt: TGTGCCAGCTCATCGGACGGGAACACTGAAGCTTTCTTT
CDR3aa: CASSSDGNTEAFF
v_gene: TRBV18
d_gene: NA
j_gene: TRBJ1-1
abundance: many

CDR3nt: TGTGCCAGCAGCGCGAACTTCGAATTCACAGATACGCAGTATTTT
CDR3aa: CASSANFEFTDTQYF
v_gene: TRBV7-9
d_gene: NA
j_gene: TRBJ2-3
abundance: NA

CDR3nt: TGCAGTGCTAGACCTGTGACAGTCCTGACCTACGAGCAGTACTTC
CDR3aa: CSARPVTVLTYEQYF
v_gene: TRBV20-1
d_gene: NA
j_gene: TRBJ2-7
abundance: many

CDR3nt: TGTGCCAGCAGCGCCGGACTAGCGACGGACGAGCAGTACTTC
CDR3aa: CASSAGLATDEQYF
v_gene: TRBV4-2
d_gene: TRBD2
j_gene: TRBJ2-7
abundance: medium-sized

CDR3nt: TGTGCCAGCAGCTTCCAGGTTGGGTTGGACGGAGTGGATACGCAGTATTTT
CDR3aa: CASSFQVGLDGVDTQYF
v_gene: TRBV7-8
d_gene: NA
j_gene: TRBJ2-3
abundance: many

CDR3nt: TGTGCCAGCAGCTTGGCTAGCGCCGGTACGCAGTATTTT
CDR3aa: CASSLASAGTQYF
v_gene: TRBV5-4
d_gene: NA
j_gene: TRBJ2-3
abundance: medium-sized

CDR3nt: TGTGCCAGCAGCGTAGCTACTGGCGGGGACACCGGGGAGCTGTTTTTT
CDR3aa: CASSVATGGDTGELFF
v_gene: TRBV9
d_gene: NA
j_gene: TRBJ2-2
abundance: many

CDR3nt: TGTGCCAGCAGTAGACCCTTAAGGGCGGGGGGTAGCGATGAGCAGTTCTTC
CDR3aa: CASSRPLRAGGSDEQFF
v_gene: TRBV6-1
d_gene: TRBD2
j_gene: TRBJ2-1
abundance: many

CDR3nt: TGTGCCAGCAGTTCCACTCGGGGCGACCTCAGTACGCAGTATTTT
CDR3aa: CASSSTRGDLSTQYF
v_gene: TRBV6-6
d_gene: NA
j_gene: TRBJ2-3
abundance: few

CDR3nt: TGTGCCAGCAGATCCCGGGACGCCGCGGCGGGCGATGAGCAGTTCTTC
CDR3aa: CASRSRDAAAGDEQFF
v_gene: TRBV7-2
d_gene: NA
j_gene: TRBJ2-1
abundance: many

CDR3nt: TGTGCCAGCAGCTTAGGGGGACAAGAGACCCAGTACTTC
CDR3aa: CASSLGGQETQYF
v_gene: TRBV7-8
d_gene: NA
j_gene: TRBJ2-5
abundance: NA

CDR3nt: TGTGCCAGCAGCTTAGGGGAGACAGGCCCTCAAGAGACCCAGTACTTC
CDR3aa: CASSLGETGPQETQYF
v_gene: TRBV7-8
d_gene: NA
j_gene: TRBJ2-5
abundance: many